This T cell receptor (beta chain) was captured in a study of technical replicates of blood from several donors. Sequencing was performed with immunoSEQ multiplex PCR; in TCRdb, only in-frame clones are kept and a portion is missing. Of around 83,000 clones listed, over 90% were seen once; the top ten hold about 0.39%. Material for sequencing was T cells isolated from PBMCs. This receptor was identified in a human donor in good health.

CDR3 in amino acids: CASSQDYFLPGSEAFF. CDR3 DNA sequence: TGCGCCAGCAGCCAAGATTATTTTCTCCCGGGAAGTGAAGCTTTCTTT. V gene TRBV4-3 combines with J gene TRBJ1-1; D ambiguous. Germline V CDR1 and CDR2: LGHNA, YSLEER. The CDR3 consists of 16 residues. V shed 0 bases and J shed 7 bases, with 18 bases lying between them.